These T cell receptor beta chains were read from a single sample in a study of OX40 agonist ivuxolimab in advanced cancers. Sequencing used immunoSEQ multiplex PCR; TCRdb keeps in-frame clones, though not all of them. The table records around 44,000 clones, around nine tenths of them present only once. Sequencing was performed on CD4+ or CD8+ T cells sorted from blood, taken in a trial of the OX40 agonist ivuxolimab. The receptors were gathered from an adult with an advanced solid tumor such as melanoma, head and neck, liver or kidney cancer. CDR3s include the opening cysteine and the closing phenylalanine or tryptophan. The D gene is left open where the match is weak. Size is stated for part of the rows, as once, few or many counts, or as a class when the clone is expanded.

v_gene,d_gene,j_gene,abundance,CDR3nt,CDR3aa
TRBV13,NA,TRBJ2-3,once,TGTGCCAGCACCGAGAACGCCGAGTGGGGGTCTAGCACAGATACGCAGTATTTT,CASTENAEWGSSTDTQYF
TRBV5-6,NA,TRBJ2-2,NA,TGTGCCAGCAGCTGGGGCGCCGGGGAGCTGTTTTTT,CASSWGAGELFF
TRBV6-5,NA,TRBJ2-7,few,TGTGCCAGCAGTCAAGGGTCCTACGAGCAGTACTTC,CASSQGSYEQYF
TRBV7-3,NA,TRBJ1-1,NA,TGTGCCAGCAGCTTAAGCGGGGGCTTAAGAAATACTGAAGCTTTCTTT,CASSLSGGLRNTEAFF
TRBV27,NA,TRBJ2-7,NA,TGTGCCAGCAGCCTAACAGTCTCCTACGAGCAGTACTTC,CASSLTVSYEQYF
TRBV29-1,NA,TRBJ2-3,NA,TGCAGCGTCGACCCTCGTGATGAAACTAGCACAGATACGCAGTATTTT,CSVDPRDETSTDTQYF
TRBV19,NA,TRBJ1-1,NA,TGTGCCAGTAGCCGAAACCACCAGGGAACTGAAGCTTTCTTT,CASSRNHQGTEAFF
TRBV4-3,NA,TRBJ1-2,few,TGCGCCAGCAGCCAAGTTATAGGCGGGGTCAGGCATGGCTACACCTTC,CASSQVIGGVRHGYTF
TRBV7-9,NA,TRBJ2-1,NA,TGTGCCAGCAGCTCCCCTACCAGTGAGCAGTTCTTC,CASSSPTSEQFF
TRBV5-6,NA,TRBJ1-2,NA,TGTGCCAGCACCATAGGAATAGGGTATAGCTATGGCTACACCTTC,CASTIGIGYSYGYTF
TRBV6-6,NA,TRBJ2-2,once,TGTGCCAGCAGTCCGTCTAGTGGAACGAACACCGGGGAGCTGTTTTTT,CASSPSSGTNTGELFF
TRBV27,TRBD1,TRBJ1-3,NA,TGTGCCAGCAGTTCACTCTGGGACAGACGGGAAAACACCATATATTTT,CASSSLWDRRENTIYF
TRBV7-9,NA,TRBJ2-7,NA,TGTGCCAGCAGCTTAGGGACAGCCTACGAGCAGTACTTC,CASSLGTAYEQYF
TRBV27,NA,TRBJ2-1,NA,TGTGCCAGCAGTTTATGGGCTAGCTTCATCTACAATGAGCAGTTCTTC,CASSLWASFIYNEQFF
TRBV10-3,TRBD2,TRBJ2-2,NA,TGTGCCATCAGTGGTCGGGACTATCACACCGGGGAGCTGTTTTTT,CAISGRDYHTGELFF
TRBV4-3,TRBD2,TRBJ2-3,NA,TGCGCCAGCAGCCAAGATCTTGGGGGGGGGATCACAGATACGCAGTATTTT,CASSQDLGGGITDTQYF
TRBV7-9,NA,TRBJ1-5,NA,TGTGCCAGCAGCTTCGGAGCAGGGGTTAATCAGCCCCAGCATTTT,CASSFGAGVNQPQHF
TRBV11-3,TRBD1,TRBJ2-1,NA,TGTGCCAGCAGCTACGAGGGACAGGGGTCAAATGAGCAGTTCTTC,CASSYEGQGSNEQFF
TRBV5-6,NA,TRBJ1-1,NA,TGTGCCAGCAGCTTGGACAGGAACACTGAAGCTTTCTTT,CASSLDRNTEAFF
TRBV27,TRBD1,TRBJ2-1,NA,TGTGCCAGCAGTCGGACAGGGCCGGGCAATGAGCAGTTCTTC,CASSRTGPGNEQFF
TRBV4-1,TRBD2,TRBJ2-7,NA,TGCGCCAGCAGCCCTGGCCGGGGGGAATCGGGCGAGCAGTACTTC,CASSPGRGESGEQYF
TRBV15,NA,TRBJ1-5,once,TGTGCCACCAGCAGACTGTCAGAACCGAATCAGCCCCAGCATTTT,CATSRLSEPNQPQHF
TRBV11-2,NA,TRBJ2-2,NA,TGTGCCAGCAGGCGGAGGGGCCCCACCGGGGAGCTGTTTTTT,CASRRRGPTGELFF